This T cell receptor (beta chain) was documented in a study of blood T cell repertoires in COVID-19. Study context: T cells, B-cell-depleted T cells, or PBMCs supplied cDNA or gDNA.

This CDR3 comprises 13 residues. Germline V gene sequence: CDR1 SGHAT, CDR2 FQNNGV. Trimming shortened V by 3 bases and J by 9 bases, and 12 bases separated the two germline ends. The assay was immunoSEQ multiplex PCR, and TCRdb's table has in-frame clones only and misses some. The sample includes about 82,000 clones, around 89% seen only once; the top ten take 1.2%. In its sample, this clone was seen a few times. The sequence came from a woman between 45 and 65 years old with acute COVID-19. The gene calls are TRBV11-2 and TRBJ1-5; D is unclear. The sequenced sample was PBMCs or T cells enriched from blood (not recorded which). CDR3 DNA sequence: TGTGCCAGCAGCTTCGCCAGTGGTGGGCCCCAGCATTTT. It is translated as CASSFASGGPQHF.